This T cell receptor (beta chain) was identified during a study of cytomegalovirus exposure and HLA in healthy donors. The PCR had 60 Vbeta and 13 Jbeta primers. Some clones are missing from TCRdb's copy, which holds only in-frame ones; the method was immunoSEQ multiplex PCR. The table lists about 65,000 clones, 60% to 65% of them singletons, with 2.5% to 3.5% in the top ten. The CDR3 loop spans 16 amino acids. V lost 2 bases to trimming and J lost 2 bases; unmatched junction nucleotides: 7. CDR1 and CDR2 from the germline V gene are ENHRY and SYGVKD. This clone was recorded a few times. The sequence was collected from a man in his thirties or forties in good health and CMV-seronegative. The sequenced material came from PBMCs. J is TRBJ2-7 and V is TRBV10-3, with TRBD1 identical over 9 bases. Here the CDR3 reads CAISEPMGTGTYEQYF. DNA for the CDR3: TGTGCCATCAGTGAGCCCATGGGGACAGGGACCTACGAGCAGTACTTC.